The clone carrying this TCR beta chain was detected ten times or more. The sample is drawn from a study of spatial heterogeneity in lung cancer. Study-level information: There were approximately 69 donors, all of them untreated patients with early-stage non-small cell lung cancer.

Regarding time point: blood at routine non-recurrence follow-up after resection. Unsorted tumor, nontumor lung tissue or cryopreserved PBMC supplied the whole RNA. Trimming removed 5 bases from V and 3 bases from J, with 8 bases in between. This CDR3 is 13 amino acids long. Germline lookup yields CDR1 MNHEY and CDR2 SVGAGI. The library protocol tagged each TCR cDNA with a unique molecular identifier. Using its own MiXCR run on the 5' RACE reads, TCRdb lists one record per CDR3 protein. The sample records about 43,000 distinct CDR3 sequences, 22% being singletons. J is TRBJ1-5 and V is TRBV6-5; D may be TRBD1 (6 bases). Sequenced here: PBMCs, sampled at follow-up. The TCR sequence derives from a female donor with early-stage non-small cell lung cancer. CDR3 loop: CASSGQNNQPQHF. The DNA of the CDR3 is TGTGCCAGCAGTGGACAGAACAATCAGCCCCAGCATTTT.